This note documents a single T cell receptor beta chain sequence. Its cognate antigen is unknown. The CDR3 runs 13 residues. Germline-derived CDR1 and CDR2 are SQVTM and ANQGSEA. Researchers built TCR beta cDNA using 5'RACE template switching with UMIs. TCRdb reprocessed the 5' RACE reads and keeps a single row for each CDR3 protein, giving no DNA. This sample contains hundreds of thousands of distinct CDR3 sequences. This record belongs to a study of T cells expressing NK-cell markers. Study-wide background: All TCR beta repertoires analysed originated from sorted CD3+CD56+NKG2C+, CD3+CD56+NKG2C- and CD3+CD56-NKG2C+ T cells.

Study-wide points: Leadership of the CD3+CD56-NKG2C+ fraction also belonged to these clonotypes in a few donors. Dominant NKG2C+ clonotypes were found to form roughly 1.0-7.0% of CD8+ T cells in a handful of donors.

This chain uses TRBV29-1 with TRBJ1-3. The receptor comes from a woman between 18 and 69 years old in good health. Sequenced: blood T cells: a sorted CD56 or NKG2C T cell subset, CD4+ or CD8+ T cells, or bulk PBMC T cells (not recorded which). CDR3 loop: CSASLGRGNTIYF.